This TCR beta chain was retrieved from a study of early T cells in non-severe SARS-CoV-2 infection. MiXCR, applied by TCRdb to the 5' RACE reads, yields one record per CDR3 protein. The sample lists about 61,000 distinct CDR3 sequences, about 9.9% occurring once. This clonotype was detected ten times or more. Germline lookup yields CDR1 SGHRS and CDR2 YFSETQ. V was clipped by 4 bases and J by 5 bases, with 16 bases between them. The CDR3 contains 15 residues. Sequenced: whole blood. The clonotype comes from an adult who was a healthcare worker with PCR-confirmed SARS-CoV-2 infection or an uninfected control (not recorded which). V is TRBV5-1 and J is TRBJ2-4, with D tentatively TRBD1 or TRBD2 (5 bases each). CDR3 region: CASSKGTASENIQYF. CDR3 nucleotide sequence: TGCGCCAGCAGCAAAGGGACGGCCAGCGAAAACATTCAGTACTTC.